The source of this TCR beta chain is a study of T cell responses to AZD1222 COVID-19 vaccine. TCRdb keeps only in-frame clones here, not all; method: immunoSEQ multiplex PCR. Among tens of thousands of clones listed, 80% to 90% were seen once. The CDR3 is 13 amino acids. Germline V gives CDR1 SQVTM, CDR2 ANQGSEA. After removal of 3 bases from V and 2 bases from J, the junction contained 1 base not matched to a gene. Study findings and constraints: Clonal diversity was possibly underestimated; the donors were predominantly white British and more often female.

Note on this clone: What it binds is unknown.

The sample in question was peripheral blood, obtained 28 days after the second AZD1222 dose. The chain combines TRBV29-1 with TRBJ2-7; 10 nucleotides agree with TRBD1. The TCR comes from an adult who received the AZD1222 COVID-19 vaccine. CDR3 DNA sequence: TGCAGCGTTGACGGGACAGGGGCCTACGAGCAGTACTTC. Its protein is CSVDGTGAYEQYF.